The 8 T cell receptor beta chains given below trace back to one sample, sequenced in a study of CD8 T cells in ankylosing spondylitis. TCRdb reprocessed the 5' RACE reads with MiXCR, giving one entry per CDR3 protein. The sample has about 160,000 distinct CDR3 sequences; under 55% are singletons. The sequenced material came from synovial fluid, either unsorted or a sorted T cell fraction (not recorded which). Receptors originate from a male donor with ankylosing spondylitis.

CDR3 region: CSARDEEAGLATIYNEQFF. The CDR3 DNA reads TGCAGTGCTAGAGATGAGGAAGCAGGACTAGCGACCATCTACAATGAGCAGTTCTTC. The V call is TRBV20-1, the J call TRBJ2-1; 9 positions match TRBD2. Per the germline V gene, CDR1 is DFQATT and CDR2 is SNEGSKA (reference sequence). Losses at the gene ends were 0 bases for V and 3 bases for J; bases not matched to a gene: 15. The CDR3 runs 19 residues.

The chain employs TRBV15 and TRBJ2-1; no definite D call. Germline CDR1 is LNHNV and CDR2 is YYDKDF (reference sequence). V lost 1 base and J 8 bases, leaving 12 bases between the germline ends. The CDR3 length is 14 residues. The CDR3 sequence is CATSRVGLEDEQFF. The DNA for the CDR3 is TGTGCCACCAGCAGAGTAGGGCTTGAGGATGAGCAGTTCTTC.

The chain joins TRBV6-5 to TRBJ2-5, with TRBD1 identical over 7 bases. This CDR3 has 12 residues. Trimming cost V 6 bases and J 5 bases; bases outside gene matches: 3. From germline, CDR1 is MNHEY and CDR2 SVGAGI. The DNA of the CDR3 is TGTGCCAGCAGACAGGGGACGGAGACCCAGTACTTC. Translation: CASRQGTETQYF.

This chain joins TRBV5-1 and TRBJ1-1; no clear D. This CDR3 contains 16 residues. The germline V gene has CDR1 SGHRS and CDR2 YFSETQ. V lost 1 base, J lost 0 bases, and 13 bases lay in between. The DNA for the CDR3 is TGCGCCAGCAGCTTGAAGTTCCCGCGCATGAACACTGAAGCTTTCTTT. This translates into CASSLKFPRMNTEAFF.

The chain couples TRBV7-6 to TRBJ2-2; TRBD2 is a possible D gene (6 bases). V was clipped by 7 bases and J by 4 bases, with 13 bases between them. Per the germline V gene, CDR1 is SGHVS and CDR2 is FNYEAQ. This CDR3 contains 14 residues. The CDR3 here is CASTDGGRTGELFF. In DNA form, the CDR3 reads TGTGCCAGCACCGACGGGGGTCGCACCGGGGAGCTGTTTTTT.

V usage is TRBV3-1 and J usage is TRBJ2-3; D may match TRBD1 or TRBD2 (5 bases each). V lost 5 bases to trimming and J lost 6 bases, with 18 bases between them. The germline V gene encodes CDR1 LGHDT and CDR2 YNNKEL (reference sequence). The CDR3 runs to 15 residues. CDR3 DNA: TGTGCCAGCAGCGGGATGTGGGACCCGAGGGATACGCAGTATTTT. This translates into CASSGMWDPRDTQYF.

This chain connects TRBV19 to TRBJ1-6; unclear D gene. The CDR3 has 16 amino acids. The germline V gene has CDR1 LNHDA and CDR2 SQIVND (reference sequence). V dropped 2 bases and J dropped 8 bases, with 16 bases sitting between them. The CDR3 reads CASSIRAGLGYSPLHF. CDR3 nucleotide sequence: TGTGCCAGTAGTATACGCGCAGGTCTGGGGTATTCACCCCTCCACTTT.

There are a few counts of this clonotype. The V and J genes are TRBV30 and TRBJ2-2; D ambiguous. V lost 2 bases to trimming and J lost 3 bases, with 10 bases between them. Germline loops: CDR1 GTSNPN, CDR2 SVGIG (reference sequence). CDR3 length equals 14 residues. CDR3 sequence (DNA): TGTGCCTGGAGTAGGGTTACTCACACCGGGGAGCTGTTTTTT. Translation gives CAWSRVTHTGELFF. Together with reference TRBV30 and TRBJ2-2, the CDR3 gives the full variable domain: SQTIHQWPATLVQPVGSPLSLECTVEGTSNPNLYWYRQAAGRGLQLLFYSVGIGQISSEVPQNLSASRPQDRQFILSSKKLLLSDSGFYLCAWSRVTHTGELFFGEGSRLTVL.